This TCR beta chain was recovered during a study of blood T cell repertoires in COVID-19. Study at large: Sites in the United States, Italy and Spain provided acute and convalescent COVID-19 samples.

The CDR3 has 15 residues. Per germline, CDR1 SGHRS and CDR2 YFSETQ. Trimming took 0 bases from V and 3 from J, leaving 13 bases between them. A COVID-19 case was met by exposed participants within 2 weeks before study entry. This clone came up a few times. Original processing notes: Researchers report that nucleated cell counts were estimated from reference gene primer amplification. Sequencing was performed with immunoSEQ multiplex PCR; in TCRdb, only in-frame clones are kept and a portion is missing. D and trimming were read from the DNA, whereas the V and J calls and clone size are those reported in that table. The sample contains some 320,000 clones, roughly nine tenths of which appear only once.

The sequence was obtained from a woman aged 45-59 years who had been exposed to COVID-19. The source material was PBMCs or T cells enriched from blood (not recorded which). J is TRBJ2-7 and V is TRBV5-1, with a possible D match to TRBD2 (6 bases). The CDR3: CASSLAALRDYEQYF. DNA for the CDR3: TGCGCCAGCAGCTTGGCGGCCCTGCGGGACTACGAGCAGTACTTC.